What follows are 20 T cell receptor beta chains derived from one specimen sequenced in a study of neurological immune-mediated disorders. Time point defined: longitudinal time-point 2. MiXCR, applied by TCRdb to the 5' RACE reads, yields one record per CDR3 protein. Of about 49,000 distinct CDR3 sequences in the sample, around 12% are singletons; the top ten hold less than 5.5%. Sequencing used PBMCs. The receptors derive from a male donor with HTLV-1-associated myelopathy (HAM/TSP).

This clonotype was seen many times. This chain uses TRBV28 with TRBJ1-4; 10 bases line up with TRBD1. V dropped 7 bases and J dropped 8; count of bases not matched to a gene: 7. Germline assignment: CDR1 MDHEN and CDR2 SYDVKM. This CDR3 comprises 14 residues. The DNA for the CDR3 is TGTGCCAGCATCCGGGACAGGGGCACGGAAAAACTGTTTTTT. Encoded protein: CASIRDRGTEKLFF.

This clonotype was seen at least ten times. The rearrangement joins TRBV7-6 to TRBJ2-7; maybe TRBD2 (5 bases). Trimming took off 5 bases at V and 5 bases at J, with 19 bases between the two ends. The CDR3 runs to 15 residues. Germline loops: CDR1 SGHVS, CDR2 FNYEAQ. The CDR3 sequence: CASSRGSVTTHEQYF. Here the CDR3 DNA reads TGTGCCAGCAGCCGAGGGTCAGTCACTACCCACGAGCAGTACTTC.

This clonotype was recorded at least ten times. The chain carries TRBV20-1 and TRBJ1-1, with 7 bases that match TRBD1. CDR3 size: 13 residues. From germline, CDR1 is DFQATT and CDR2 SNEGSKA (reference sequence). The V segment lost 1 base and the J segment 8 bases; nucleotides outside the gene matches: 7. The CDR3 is CSARGQGLREAFF. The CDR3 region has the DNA TGCAGTGCTAGAGGACAGGGACTAAGAGAAGCTTTCTTT.

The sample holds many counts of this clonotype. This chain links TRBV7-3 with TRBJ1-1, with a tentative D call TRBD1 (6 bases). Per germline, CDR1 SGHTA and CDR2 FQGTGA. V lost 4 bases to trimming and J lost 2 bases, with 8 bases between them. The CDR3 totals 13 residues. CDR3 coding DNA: TGTGCCAGCAGCTGGACAGCAAACACTGAAGCTTTCTTT. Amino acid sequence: CASSWTANTEAFF.

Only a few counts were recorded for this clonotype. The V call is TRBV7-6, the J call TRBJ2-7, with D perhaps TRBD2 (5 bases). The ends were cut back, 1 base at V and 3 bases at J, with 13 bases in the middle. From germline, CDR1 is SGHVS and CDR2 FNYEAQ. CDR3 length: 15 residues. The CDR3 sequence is CASSLGEFRDYEQYF. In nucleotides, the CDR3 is TGTGCCAGCAGCTTAGGGGAGTTCCGGGACTACGAGCAGTACTTC.

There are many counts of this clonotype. The CDR3 nucleotides read TGTGCCAGCAGCCGAGGGGAAAGCTCCTACAATGAGCAGTTCTTC. It specifies CASSRGESSYNEQFF. The chain uses TRBV7-3 and TRBJ2-1, with D possibly being TRBD1 or TRBD2 (5 bases each). The CDR3 extends over 15 amino acids. Germline-derived CDR1 and CDR2 are SGHTA and FQGTGA. The V and J ends lost 5 bases and 0 bases respectively, with 11 bases between them.

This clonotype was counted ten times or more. The CDR3 DNA sequence: TGTGCCAGCAGTTTATCGAGCACAGATACGCAGTATTTT. It specifies CASSLSSTDTQYF. The chain recombines TRBV27 with TRBJ2-3; D unresolved. The V gene's germline CDR1 is MNHEY and CDR2 SMNVEV (reference sequence). Trimming cost V 0 bases and J 0 bases, with 1 base left between them. This CDR3 comprises 13 residues.

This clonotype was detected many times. The CDR3 nucleotides are TGTGCCAGCAGCTTATGGGACAGCGATAATTCACCCCTCCACTTT. Its protein product is CASSLWDSDNSPLHF. The chain joins TRBV7-9 to TRBJ1-6; 7 positions agree with TRBD1. From germline, CDR1 is SEHNR and CDR2 FQNEAQ (reference sequence). This CDR3 has 15 residues. V lost 2 bases to trimming and J lost 5 bases; unmatched junction nucleotides: 3.

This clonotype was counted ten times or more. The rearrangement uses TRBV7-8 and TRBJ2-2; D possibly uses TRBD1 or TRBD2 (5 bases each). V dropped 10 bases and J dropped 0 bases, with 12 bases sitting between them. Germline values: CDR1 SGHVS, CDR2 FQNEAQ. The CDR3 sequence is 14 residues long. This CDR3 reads CATPGRANTGELFF. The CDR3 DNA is TGTGCCACCCCGGGGCGAGCGAACACCGGGGAGCTGTTTTTT. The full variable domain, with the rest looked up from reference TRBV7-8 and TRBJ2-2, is GAGVSQSPRYKVAKRGQDVALRCDPISGHVSLFWYQQALGQGPEFLTYFQNEAQLDKSGLPSDRFFAERPEGSVSTLKIQRTQQEDSAVYLCATPGRANTGELFFGEGSRLTVL.

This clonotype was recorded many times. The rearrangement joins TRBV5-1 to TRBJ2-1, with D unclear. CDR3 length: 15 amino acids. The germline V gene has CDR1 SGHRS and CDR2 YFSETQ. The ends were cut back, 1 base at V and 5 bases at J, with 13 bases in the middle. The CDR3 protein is CASSLSATPNNEQFF. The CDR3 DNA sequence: TGCGCCAGCAGCTTGTCTGCGACACCCAACAATGAGCAGTTCTTC. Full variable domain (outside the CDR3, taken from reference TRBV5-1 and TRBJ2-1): KAGVTQTPRYLIKTRGQQVTLSCSPISGHRSVSWYQQTPGQGLQFLFEYFSETQRNKGNFPGRFSGRQFSNSRSEMNVSTLELGDSALYLCASSLSATPNNEQFFGPGTRLTVL.

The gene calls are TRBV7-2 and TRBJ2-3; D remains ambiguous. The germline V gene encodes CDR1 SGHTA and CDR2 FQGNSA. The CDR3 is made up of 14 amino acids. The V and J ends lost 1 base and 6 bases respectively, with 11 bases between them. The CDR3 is CASSLDPIADTQYF. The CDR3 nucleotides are TGTGCCAGCAGCTTAGACCCCATCGCGGATACGCAGTATTTT.

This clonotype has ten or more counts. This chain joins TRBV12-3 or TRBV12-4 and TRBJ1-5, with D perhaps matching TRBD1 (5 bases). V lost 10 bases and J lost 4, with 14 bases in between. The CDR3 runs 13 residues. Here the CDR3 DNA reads TGTGCCACTACGGGACGGCTAAATCAGCCCCAGCATTTT. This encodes CATTGRLNQPQHF.

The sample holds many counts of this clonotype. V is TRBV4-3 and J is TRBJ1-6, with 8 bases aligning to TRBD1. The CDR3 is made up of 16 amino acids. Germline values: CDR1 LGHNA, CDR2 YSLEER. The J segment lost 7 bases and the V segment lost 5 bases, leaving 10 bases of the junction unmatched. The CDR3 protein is CASSVRSGGANSPLHF. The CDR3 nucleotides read TGCGCCAGCAGCGTCAGGTCAGGGGGCGCGAATTCACCCCTCCACTTT.

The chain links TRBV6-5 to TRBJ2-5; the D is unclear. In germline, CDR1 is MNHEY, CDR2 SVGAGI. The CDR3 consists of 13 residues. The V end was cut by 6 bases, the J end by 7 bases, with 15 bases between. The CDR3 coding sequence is TGTGCCAGCAGCCCCGATCTCTCCCCGACCCAGTACTTC. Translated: CASSPDLSPTQYF.

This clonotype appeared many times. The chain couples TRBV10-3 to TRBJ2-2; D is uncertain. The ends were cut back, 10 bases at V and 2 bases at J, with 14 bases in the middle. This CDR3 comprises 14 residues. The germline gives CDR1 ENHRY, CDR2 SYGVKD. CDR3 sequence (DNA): TGTGCCACCTCCTTTGCGGAAAACACCGGGGAGCTGTTTTTT. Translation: CATSFAENTGELFF.

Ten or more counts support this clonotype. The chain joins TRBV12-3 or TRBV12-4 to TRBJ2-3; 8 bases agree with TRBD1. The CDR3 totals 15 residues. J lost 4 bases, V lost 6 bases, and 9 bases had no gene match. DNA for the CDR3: TGTGCCAGCAGCTTGGACAGGGTAGGGTCAGATACGCAGTATTTT. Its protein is CASSLDRVGSDTQYF.

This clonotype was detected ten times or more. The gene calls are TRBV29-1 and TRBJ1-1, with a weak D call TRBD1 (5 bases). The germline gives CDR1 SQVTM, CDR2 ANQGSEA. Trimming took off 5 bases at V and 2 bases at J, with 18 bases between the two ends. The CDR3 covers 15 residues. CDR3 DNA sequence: TGCAGCGTTAGCACCCTTGGGGCGGGTAACACTGAAGCTTTCTTT. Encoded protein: CSVSTLGAGNTEAFF. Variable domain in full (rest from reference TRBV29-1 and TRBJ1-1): SAVISQKPSRDICQRGTSLTIQCQVDSQVTMMFWYRQQPGQSLTLIATANQGSEATYESGFVIDKFPISRPNLTFSTLTVSNMSPEDSSIYLCSVSTLGAGNTEAFFGQGTRLTVV.

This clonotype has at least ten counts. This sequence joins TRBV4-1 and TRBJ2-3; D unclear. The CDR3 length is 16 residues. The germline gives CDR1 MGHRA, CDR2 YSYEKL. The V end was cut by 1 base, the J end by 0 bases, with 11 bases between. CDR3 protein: CASSQVSMFSTDTQYF. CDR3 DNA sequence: TGCGCCAGCAGCCAAGTCAGTATGTTTAGCACAGATACGCAGTATTTT.

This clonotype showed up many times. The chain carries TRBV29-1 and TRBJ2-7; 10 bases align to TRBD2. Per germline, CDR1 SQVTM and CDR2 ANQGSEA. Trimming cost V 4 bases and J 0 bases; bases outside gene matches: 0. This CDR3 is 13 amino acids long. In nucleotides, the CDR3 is TGCAGCGTTGGACTAGCGGGCTCCTACGAGCAGTACTTC. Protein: CSVGLAGSYEQYF.

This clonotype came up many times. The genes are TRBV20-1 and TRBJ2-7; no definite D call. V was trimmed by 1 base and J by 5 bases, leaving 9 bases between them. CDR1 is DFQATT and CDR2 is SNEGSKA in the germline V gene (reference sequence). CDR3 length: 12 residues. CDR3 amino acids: CSARADGHEQYF. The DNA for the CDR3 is TGCAGTGCTAGAGCAGACGGACACGAGCAGTACTTC.